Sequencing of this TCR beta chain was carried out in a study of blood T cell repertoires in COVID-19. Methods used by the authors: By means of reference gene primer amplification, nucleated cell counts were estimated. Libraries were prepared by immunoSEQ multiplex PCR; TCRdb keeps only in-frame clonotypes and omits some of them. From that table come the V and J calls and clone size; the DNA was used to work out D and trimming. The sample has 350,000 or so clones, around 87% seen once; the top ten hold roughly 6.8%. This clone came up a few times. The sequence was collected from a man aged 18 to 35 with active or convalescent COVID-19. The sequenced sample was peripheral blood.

The CDR3 here is CSVTPGQTREKLFF. CDR3 sequence (DNA): TGCAGCGTGACACCGGGACAGACAAGGGAAAAACTGTTTTTT. The chain joins TRBV29-1 to TRBJ1-4; TRBD1 agrees at 7 bases. Germline trimming cut 6 bases from V and 8 bases from J; bases unmatched to any gene: 12. The length of the CDR3 is 14 residues. CDR1 SQVTM and CDR2 ANQGSEA come from the germline V gene. Drawing the rest from reference TRBV29-1 and TRBJ1-4, the complete variable domain is SAVISQKPSRDICQRGTSLTIQCQVDSQVTMMFWYRQQPGQSLTLIATANQGSEATYESGFVIDKFPISRPNLTFSTLTVSNMSPEDSSIYLCSVTPGQTREKLFFGSGTQLSVL.